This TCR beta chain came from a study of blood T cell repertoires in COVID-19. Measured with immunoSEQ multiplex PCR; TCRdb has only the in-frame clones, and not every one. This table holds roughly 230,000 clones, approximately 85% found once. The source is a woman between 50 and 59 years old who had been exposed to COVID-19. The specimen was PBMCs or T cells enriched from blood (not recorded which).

The CDR3: CSVDSLRGFTDTQYF. The DNA of the CDR3 is TGCAGCGTTGATAGTTTGCGGGGATTCACAGATACGCAGTATTTT. The chain links TRBV29-1 to TRBJ2-3; D is possibly TRBD2 (6 bases). Between the trimmed V and J ends, which lost 3 bases and 2 bases, there was a span of 15 bases. The CDR3 contains 15 residues. Germline CDR1 and CDR2: SQVTM and ANQGSEA.